This T cell receptor (beta chain) was documented in a study of beta chain features in type 1 diabetes. CDR3 length equals 13 residues. The V segment lost 5 bases and the J segment 8 bases; nucleotides outside the gene matches: 7. CDR1 is SEHNR, CDR2 FQNEAQ, per germline (reference sequence). cDNA synthesis used the whole RNA isolate, giving expressed TCRB sequences. Sequencing of naive, central memory and regulatory T cell samples gave an average of approximately 3.8 million reads. Sequenced by immunoSEQ multiplex PCR; TCRdb stores in-frame clones only, minus some. The sample includes hundreds of thousands of clones, approximately 30% of them seen just once. In regard to this clone: Its antigen is not known.

Broader study findings: Individuals with type 1 diabetes displayed fewer insertions and more deletions at VDJ junctions. Type 1 diabetes patients had TCRB CDR3s that were shorter (moderately but significantly so) in all four CD4+ subsets.

The chain recombines TRBV7-9 with TRBJ1-2, with 8 positions matching TRBD1. The clonotype was recovered from a man aged 18 to 29 in good health. The sequencing sample was made of naive CD4+ T cells from blood. CDR3 region: CASSPDRERGYTF. DNA of the CDR3: TGTGCCAGCAGCCCGGACAGGGAGAGGGGCTACACCTTC.